This is a list of T cell receptor beta chains from one sample in a study of technical replicates of blood from a few donors. The assay was immunoSEQ multiplex PCR, and TCRdb's table has in-frame clones only and misses some. Of approximately 80,000 clones detected, about 98% appear once; the ten largest clones hold around 0.15%. Sequenced sample: T cells isolated from PBMCs. All receptors derive from a human donor in good health. CDR3s include the opening cysteine and the closing phenylalanine or tryptophan. A D gene is named only where the DNA matches it firmly. Part of the rows lack a size; the others show once, few, many or a class for expanded clones.

CDR3 length	J gene	clone size	V gene	D gene	CDR3 DNA	CDR3 protein
16	TRBJ2-7	NA	TRBV6-6	TRBD2	TGTGCCAGCAGTATACCGGGACTAGGTAACTCCTACGAGCAGTACTTC	CASSIPGLGNSYEQYF
17	TRBJ1-5	NA	TRBV2	NA	TGTGCCAGCAGTGAAGAGGCCAGGGGCTATAGCAATCAGCCCCAGCATTTT	CASSEEARGYSNQPQHF
19	TRBJ2-5	NA	TRBV7-6	TRBD2	TGTGCCAGCAGCCCGAGGGACTCTAAACTAGCGGGAGATTATGAGACCCAGTACTTC	CASSPRDSKLAGDYETQYF
13	TRBJ1-1	NA	TRBV27	NA	TGTGCCAGCAGTTTGTCTGTCGGCACTGAAGCTTTCTTT	CASSLSVGTEAFF
13	TRBJ2-2	NA	TRBV6-1	NA	TGTGCCAGCAGTGAAATGTATACCGGGGAGCTGTTTTTT	CASSEMYTGELFF
14	TRBJ2-1	NA	TRBV10-1	TRBD2	TGCGCCAGCAGCTCTAGCGGGCGATACAATGAGCAGTTCTTC	CASSSSGRYNEQFF
14	TRBJ1-2	NA	TRBV5-4	NA	TGTGCCAGCAGCTTGAAGGACTTAGGGTATGGCTACACCTTC	CASSLKDLGYGYTF
17	TRBJ2-7	NA	TRBV28	NA	TGTGCCAGCAGTTTCCCCAACAGGGTGACCTTCTCCTACGAGCAGTACTTC	CASSFPNRVTFSYEQYF
12	TRBJ2-1	NA	TRBV6-1	NA	TGTGCCAGCAGCCGACTCAACAATGAGCAGTTCTTC	CASSRLNNEQFF
15	TRBJ1-1	NA	TRBV19	NA	TGTGCCAGTAGTATAGCCGGGGGGGGGAACACTGAAGCTTTCTTT	CASSIAGGGNTEAFF
18	TRBJ1-4	NA	TRBV30	TRBD1	TGTGCCTGGAGTCCGTGGGACAGAGACTATGCAACTAATGAAAAACTGTTTTTT	CAWSPWDRDYATNEKLFF
14	TRBJ1-1	NA	TRBV5-4	NA	TGTGCCAGCAGACGAGGAGGGGTGAACACTGAAGCTTTCTTT	CASRRGGVNTEAFF
17	TRBJ1-5	NA	TRBV27	NA	TGTGCCAGCAGCAAGCAGCGTGACAGCGATAGCAATCAGCCCCAGCATTTT	CASSKQRDSDSNQPQHF
16	TRBJ2-7	NA	TRBV7-9	TRBD2	TGTGCCAGCAGCTGGACTAGCGGGGGGACCACCTACGAGCAGTACTTC	CASSWTSGGTTYEQYF
15	TRBJ2-7	NA	TRBV9	NA	TGTGCCAGCAGCGTAGGCGGAGACGGAGCCTACGAGCAGTACTTC	CASSVGGDGAYEQYF
15	TRBJ2-5	NA	TRBV28	NA	TGTGCCAGCAGTTCCCGGACAGGGCGGGGGGAGACCCAGTACTTC	CASSSRTGRGETQYF
14	TRBJ2-7	NA	TRBV7-8	TRBD2	TGTGCCAGCAGCTCACCGGGACTAGCAATCGAGCAGTACTTC	CASSSPGLAIEQYF
13	TRBJ2-5	once	TRBV11-2	TRBD2	TGTGCCAGCAGCTTGTGGGGGGGAGAGACCCAGTACTTC	CASSLWGGETQYF
14	TRBJ1-3	NA	TRBV4-1	NA	TGCGCCAGCAGCCAAGCCGGGTTTGGAAACACCATATATTTT	CASSQAGFGNTIYF
14	TRBJ2-1	NA	TRBV9	NA	TGTGCCAGCAGGAAGCTGAGCTCCTACAATGAGCAGTTCTTC	CASRKLSSYNEQFF
13	TRBJ1-3	NA	TRBV27	NA	TGTGCCAGCAGTACTCCCTCGGGGAACACCATATATTTT	CASSTPSGNTIYF
14	TRBJ2-3	NA	TRBV5-6	TRBD1	TGTGCCAGCAGCGGTGGGACAGATGGAGATACGCAGTATTTT	CASSGGTDGDTQYF
14	TRBJ1-1	NA	TRBV18	NA	TGTGCCAGCTCTTCGGAGCGAGTGTCCGGTGAAGCTTTCTTT	CASSSERVSGEAFF
13	TRBJ2-2	NA	TRBV7-2	NA	TGTGCCAGCAGCTTGGGGGGGGCAGGGGAGCTGTTTTTT	CASSLGGAGELFF
16	TRBJ2-7	NA	TRBV6-4	NA	TGTGCCAGCCGAAAGGTAACAGGTATCCCCTCCTACGAGCAGTACTTC	CASRKVTGIPSYEQYF
13	TRBJ1-3	NA	TRBV19	NA	TGTGCCAGTAGACTCACCTCTGGAAACACCATATATTTT	CASRLTSGNTIYF
15	TRBJ1-1	NA	TRBV6-6	TRBD1	TGTGCCAGCAGTTACGGACAGGGGGCAAGTTGGAGGGCTTTCTTT	CASSYGQGASWRAFF
12	TRBJ2-1	NA	TRBV7-2	NA	TGTGCCAGCAGCTTCGTAGAAACCGAGCAGTTCTTC	CASSFVETEQFF
15	TRBJ2-7	NA	TRBV6-5	TRBD2	TGTGCCAGCAGTTACGAGCGGGGGAGCTCCTACGAGCAGTACTTC	CASSYERGSSYEQYF
12	TRBJ1-1	NA	TRBV9	NA	TGTGCCAGCAGCGTTTCCGACACTGAAGCTTTCTTT	CASSVSDTEAFF
15	TRBJ2-5	NA	TRBV6-5	TRBD1	TGTGCCAGCAGCCATAGAGACAGGGGAGGAGAGACCCAGTACTTC	CASSHRDRGGETQYF
15	TRBJ2-7	NA	TRBV5-1	NA	TGCGCCACCAAATTACATGCACTAAGTCCGGACGAGCAGTACTTC	CATKLHALSPDEQYF
14	TRBJ2-7	NA	TRBV2	TRBD1	TGTGCCAGCAGCGCGGACAGGGAGGTCGTCGAGCAGTACTTC	CASSADREVVEQYF
17	TRBJ2-7	NA	TRBV9	NA	TGTGCCAGCAGCGTAGGGTCATGGGGGGAAGTTATGGACGAGCAGTACTTC	CASSVGSWGEVMDEQYF
15	TRBJ2-5	NA	TRBV4-1	TRBD2	TGCGCCAGCAGCCAAGAAGGGACTAGGAAAGAGACCCAGTACTTC	CASSQEGTRKETQYF
14	TRBJ2-7	NA	TRBV5-1	TRBD1	TGCGCCAGCAGCCGCGGACAGGGAACCCCCGAGCAGTACTTC	CASSRGQGTPEQYF
17	TRBJ2-2	NA	TRBV27	NA	TGTGCCAGCAGTTTATCGTTAACATTTGCGAACACCGGGGAGCTGTTTTTT	CASSLSLTFANTGELFF
16	TRBJ1-5	NA	TRBV28	TRBD1	TGTGCATCGACAACGTTACAGGGGCTTAGCAATCAGCCCCAGCATTTT	CASTTLQGLSNQPQHF
16	TRBJ2-5	NA	TRBV7-9	NA	TGTGCCAGCAGCCCCGGGGAGGGGGGGATCCGAGAGACCCAGTACTTC	CASSPGEGGIRETQYF
16	TRBJ2-1	NA	TRBV18	NA	TGTGCCAGCTCACCACCGCAGACTAGCTCCTACAATGAGCAGTTCTTC	CASSPPQTSSYNEQFF
16	TRBJ1-1	once	TRBV5-1	TRBD1	TGCGCCAGCAGCCATAGACAGGGGGTCTTGAACACTGAAGCTTTCTTT	CASSHRQGVLNTEAFF
14	TRBJ1-1	NA	TRBV6-1	NA	TGTGCCAGCAGGGGGCTGGGCATGAACACTGAAGCTTTCTTT	CASRGLGMNTEAFF